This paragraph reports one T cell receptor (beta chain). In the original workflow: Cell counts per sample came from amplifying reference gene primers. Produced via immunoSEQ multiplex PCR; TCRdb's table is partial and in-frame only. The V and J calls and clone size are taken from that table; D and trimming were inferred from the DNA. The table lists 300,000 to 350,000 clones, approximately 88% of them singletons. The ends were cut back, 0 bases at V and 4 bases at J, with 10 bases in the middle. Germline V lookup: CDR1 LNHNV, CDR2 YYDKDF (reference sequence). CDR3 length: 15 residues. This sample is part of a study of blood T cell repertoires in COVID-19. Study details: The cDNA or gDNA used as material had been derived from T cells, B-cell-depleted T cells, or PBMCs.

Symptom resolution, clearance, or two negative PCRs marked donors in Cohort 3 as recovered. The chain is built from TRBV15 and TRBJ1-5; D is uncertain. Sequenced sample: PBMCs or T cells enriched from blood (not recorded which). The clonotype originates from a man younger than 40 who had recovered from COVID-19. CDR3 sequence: CATSRDRRRNQPQHF. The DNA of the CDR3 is TGTGCCACCAGCAGAGATCGACGGAGAAATCAGCCCCAGCATTTT.